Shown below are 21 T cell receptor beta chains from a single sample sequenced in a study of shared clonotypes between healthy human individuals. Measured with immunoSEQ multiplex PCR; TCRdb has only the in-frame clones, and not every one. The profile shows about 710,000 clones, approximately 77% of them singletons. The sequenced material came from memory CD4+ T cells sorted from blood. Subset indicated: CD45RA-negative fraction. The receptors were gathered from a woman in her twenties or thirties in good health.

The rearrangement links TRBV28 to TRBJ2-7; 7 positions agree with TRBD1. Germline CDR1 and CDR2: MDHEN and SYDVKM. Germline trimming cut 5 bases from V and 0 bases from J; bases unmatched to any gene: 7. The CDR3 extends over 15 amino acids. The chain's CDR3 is CASSTNRGSSYEQYF. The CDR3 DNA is TGTGCCAGCAGTACTAACAGGGGCAGCTCCTACGAGCAGTACTTC. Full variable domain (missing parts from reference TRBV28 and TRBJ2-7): DVKVTQSSRYLVKRTGEKVFLECVQDMDHENMFWYRQDPGLGLRLIYFSYDVKMKEKGDIPEGYSVSREKKERFSLILESASTNQTSMYLCASSTNRGSSYEQYFGPGTRLTVT.

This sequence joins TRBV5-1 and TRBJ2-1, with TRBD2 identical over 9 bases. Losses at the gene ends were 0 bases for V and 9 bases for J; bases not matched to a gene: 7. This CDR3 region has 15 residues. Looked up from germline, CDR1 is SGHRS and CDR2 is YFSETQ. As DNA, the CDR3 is TGCGCCAGCAGCTTGGTTCCTAGCGGGATGGGTGAGCAGTTCTTC. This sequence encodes CASSLVPSGMGEQFF.

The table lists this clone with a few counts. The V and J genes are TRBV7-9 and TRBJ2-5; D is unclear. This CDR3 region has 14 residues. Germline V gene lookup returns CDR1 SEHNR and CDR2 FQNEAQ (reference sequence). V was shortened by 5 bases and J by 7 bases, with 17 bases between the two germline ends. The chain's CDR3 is CASSQSEYHGTQYF. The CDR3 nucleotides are TGTGCCAGCAGCCAGAGCGAATACCACGGGACCCAGTACTTC.

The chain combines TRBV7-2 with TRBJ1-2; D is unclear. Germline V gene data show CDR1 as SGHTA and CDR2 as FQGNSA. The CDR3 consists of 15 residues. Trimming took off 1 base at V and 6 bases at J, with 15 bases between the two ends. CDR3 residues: CASSLGQAAGNGYTF. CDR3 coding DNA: TGTGCCAGCAGCTTAGGACAAGCGGCGGGGAATGGCTACACCTTC. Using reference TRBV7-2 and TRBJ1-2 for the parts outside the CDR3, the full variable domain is GAGVSQSPSNKVTEKGKDVELRCDPISGHTALYWYRQSLGQGLEFLIYFQGNSAPDKSGLPSDRFSAERTGGSVSTLTIQRTQQEDSAVYLCASSLGQAAGNGYTFGSGTRLTVV.

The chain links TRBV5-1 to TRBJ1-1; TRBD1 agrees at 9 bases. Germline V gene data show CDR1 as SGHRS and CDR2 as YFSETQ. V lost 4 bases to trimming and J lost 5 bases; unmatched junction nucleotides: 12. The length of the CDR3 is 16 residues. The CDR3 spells CASSPGTTGGGTEAFF. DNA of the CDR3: TGCGCCAGCAGCCCGGGCACAACAGGGGGCGGGACTGAAGCTTTCTTT.

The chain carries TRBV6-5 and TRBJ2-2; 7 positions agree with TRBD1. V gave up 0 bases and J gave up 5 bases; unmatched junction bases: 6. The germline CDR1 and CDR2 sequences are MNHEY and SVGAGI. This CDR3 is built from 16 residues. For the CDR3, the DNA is TGTGCCAGCAGTTACTCGAGGGCAGGGGGTACCGGGGAGCTGTTTTTT. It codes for CASSYSRAGGTGELFF.

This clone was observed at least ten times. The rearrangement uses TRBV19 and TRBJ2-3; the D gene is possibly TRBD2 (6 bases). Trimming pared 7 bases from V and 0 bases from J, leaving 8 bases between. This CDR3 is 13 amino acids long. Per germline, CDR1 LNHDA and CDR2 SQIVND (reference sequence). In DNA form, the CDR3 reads TGTGCCAGTAACAGCGGGAGCACAGATACGCAGTATTTT. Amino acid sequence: CASNSGSTDTQYF.

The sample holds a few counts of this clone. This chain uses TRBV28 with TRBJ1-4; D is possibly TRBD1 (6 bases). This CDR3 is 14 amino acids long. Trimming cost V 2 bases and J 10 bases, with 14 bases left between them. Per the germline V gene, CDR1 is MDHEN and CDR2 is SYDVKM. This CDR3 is CASSLSGTKGKLFF. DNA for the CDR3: TGTGCCAGCAGTTTAAGTGGGACAAAGGGAAAACTGTTTTTT.

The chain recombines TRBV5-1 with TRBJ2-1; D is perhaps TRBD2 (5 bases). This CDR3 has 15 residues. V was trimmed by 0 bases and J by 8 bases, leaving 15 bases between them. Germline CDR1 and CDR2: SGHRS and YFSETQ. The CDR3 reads CASSLVPSQADEQFF. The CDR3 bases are TGCGCCAGCAGCTTGGTTCCTAGCCAGGCTGATGAGCAGTTCTTC.

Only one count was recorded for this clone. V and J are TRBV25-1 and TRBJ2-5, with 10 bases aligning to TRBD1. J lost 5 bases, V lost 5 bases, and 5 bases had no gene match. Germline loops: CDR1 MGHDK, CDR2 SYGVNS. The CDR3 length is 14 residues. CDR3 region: CASSPRDRGETQYF. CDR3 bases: TGTGCCAGCAGTCCGCGGGACAGGGGTGAGACCCAGTACTTC.

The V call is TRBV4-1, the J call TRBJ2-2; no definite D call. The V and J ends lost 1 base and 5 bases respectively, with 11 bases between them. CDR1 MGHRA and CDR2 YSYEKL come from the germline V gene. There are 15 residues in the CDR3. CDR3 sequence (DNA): TGCGCCAGCAGCCAAGGTAGTCGGCGGACCGGGGAGCTGTTTTTT. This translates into CASSQGSRRTGELFF.

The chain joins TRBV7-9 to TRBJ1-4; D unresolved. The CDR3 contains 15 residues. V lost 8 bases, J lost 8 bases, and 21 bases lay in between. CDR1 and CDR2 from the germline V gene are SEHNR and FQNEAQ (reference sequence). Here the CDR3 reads CASARGSAGGEKLFF. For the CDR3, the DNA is TGTGCCAGCGCGAGAGGGTCCGCGGGAGGGGAAAAACTGTTTTTT.

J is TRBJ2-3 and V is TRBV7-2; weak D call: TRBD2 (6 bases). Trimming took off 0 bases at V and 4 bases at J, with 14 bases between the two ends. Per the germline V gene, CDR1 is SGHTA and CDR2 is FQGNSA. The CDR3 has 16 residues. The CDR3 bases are TGTGCCAGCAGCTTAGCGTCTACCGGGAGATCAGATACGCAGTATTTT. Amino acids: CASSLASTGRSDTQYF. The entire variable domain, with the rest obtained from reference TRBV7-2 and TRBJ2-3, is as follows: GAGVSQSPSNKVTEKGKDVELRCDPISGHTALYWYRQSLGQGLEFLIYFQGNSAPDKSGLPSDRFSAERTGGSVSTLTIQRTQQEDSAVYLCASSLASTGRSDTQYFGPGTRLTVL.

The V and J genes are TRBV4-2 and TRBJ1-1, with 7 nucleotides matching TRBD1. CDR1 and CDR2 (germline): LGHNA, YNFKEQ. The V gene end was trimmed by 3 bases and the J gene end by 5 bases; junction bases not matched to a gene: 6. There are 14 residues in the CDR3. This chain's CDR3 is CASSHHRGGTEAFF. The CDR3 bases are TGTGCCAGCAGCCATCACAGGGGTGGTACTGAAGCTTTCTTT.

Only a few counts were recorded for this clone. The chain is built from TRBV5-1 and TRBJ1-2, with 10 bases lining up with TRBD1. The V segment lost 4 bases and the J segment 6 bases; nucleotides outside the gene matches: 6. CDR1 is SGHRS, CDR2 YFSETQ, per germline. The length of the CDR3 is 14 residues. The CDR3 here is CASSKDRGVDGYTF. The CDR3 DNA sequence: TGCGCCAGCAGCAAGGACAGGGGGGTCGATGGCTACACCTTC.

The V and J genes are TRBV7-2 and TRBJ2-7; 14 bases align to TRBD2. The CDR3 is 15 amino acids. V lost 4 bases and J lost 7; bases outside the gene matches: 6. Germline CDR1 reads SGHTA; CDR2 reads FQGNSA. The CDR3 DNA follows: TGTGCCAGCAGCTCGGGACTAGCGGGAGTAAGAGAGCAGTACTTC. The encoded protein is CASSSGLAGVREQYF. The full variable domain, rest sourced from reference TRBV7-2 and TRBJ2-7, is GAGVSQSPSNKVTEKGKDVELRCDPISGHTALYWYRQSLGQGLEFLIYFQGNSAPDKSGLPSDRFSAERTGGSVSTLTIQRTQQEDSAVYLCASSSGLAGVREQYFGPGTRLTVT.

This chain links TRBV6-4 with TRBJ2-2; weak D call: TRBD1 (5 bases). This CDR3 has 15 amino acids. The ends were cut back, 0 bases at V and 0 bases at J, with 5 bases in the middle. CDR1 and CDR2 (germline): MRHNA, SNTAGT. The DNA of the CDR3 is TGTGCCAGCAGTGACTCCAGGGCGAACACCGGGGAGCTGTTTTTT. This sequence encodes CASSDSRANTGELFF.

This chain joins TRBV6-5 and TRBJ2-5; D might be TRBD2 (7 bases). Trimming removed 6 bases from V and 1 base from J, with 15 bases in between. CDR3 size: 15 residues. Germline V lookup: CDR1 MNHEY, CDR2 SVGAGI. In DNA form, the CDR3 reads TGTGCCAGCAGCCCAAGGGGGGGGACCCAAGAGACCCAGTACTTC. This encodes CASSPRGGTQETQYF.

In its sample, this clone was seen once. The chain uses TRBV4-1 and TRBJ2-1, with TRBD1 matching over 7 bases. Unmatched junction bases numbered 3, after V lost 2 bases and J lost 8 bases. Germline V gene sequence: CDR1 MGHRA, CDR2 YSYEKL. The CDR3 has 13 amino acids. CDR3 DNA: TGCGCCAGCAGCCAAATAGGGGGCGATGAGCAGTTCTTC. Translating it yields CASSQIGGDEQFF.

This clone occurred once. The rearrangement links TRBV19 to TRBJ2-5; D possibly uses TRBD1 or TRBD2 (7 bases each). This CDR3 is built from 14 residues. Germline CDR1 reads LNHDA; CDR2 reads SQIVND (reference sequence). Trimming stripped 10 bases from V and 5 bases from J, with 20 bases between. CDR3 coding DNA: TGTGCCACCGCATCGCCAGGGGGGGAGGAGACCCAGTACTTC. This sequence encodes CATASPGGEETQYF.

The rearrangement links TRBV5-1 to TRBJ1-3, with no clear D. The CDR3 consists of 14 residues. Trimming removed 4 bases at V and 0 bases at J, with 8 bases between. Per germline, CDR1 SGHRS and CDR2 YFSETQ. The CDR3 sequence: CASSTASSGNTIYF. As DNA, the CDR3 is TGCGCCAGCAGCACCGCCAGCTCTGGAAACACCATATATTTT. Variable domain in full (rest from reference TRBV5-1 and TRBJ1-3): KAGVTQTPRYLIKTRGQQVTLSCSPISGHRSVSWYQQTPGQGLQFLFEYFSETQRNKGNFPGRFSGRQFSNSRSEMNVSTLELGDSALYLCASSTASSGNTIYFGEGSWLTVV.